Below, 23 T cell receptor beta chains from the same sample are listed, as sequenced in a study of shared clonotypes between healthy human individuals. The table came from immunoSEQ multiplex PCR; TCRdb's copy has only in-frame clones and leaves some out. The table records some 2,100,000 clones, approximately 94% of them present only once. The naive CD8 fraction comprised CD45RO-negative cells positively selected for CCR7 and excluded terminally differentiated effector memory CD45RA+ cells. Input material: naive CD8+ T cells from PBMCs. Receptors were obtained from a man aged 18-30 years in good health. Some clones in this sample may be carry-over from other donors' samples.

The chain couples TRBV9 to TRBJ2-7; TRBD2 aligns across 11 bases. The CDR3 loop spans 17 amino acids. CDR1 is SGDLS and CDR2 is YYNGEE in the germline V gene. After removal of 4 bases from V and 6 bases from J, the junction contained 15 bases not matched to a gene. In DNA form, the CDR3 reads TGTGCCAGCAGCTGGGGTAGCGGGAGGGCCGGTACTTCCGAGCAGTACTTC. Its protein product is CASSWGSGRAGTSEQYF.

The rearrangement uses TRBV6-1 and TRBJ2-7; D is uncertain. CDR1 MNHNS and CDR2 SASEGT come from the germline V gene. Trimming removed 3 bases at V and 3 bases at J, with 12 bases between. The length of the CDR3 is 14 residues. For the CDR3, the DNA is TGTGCCAGCAGTGACCGGGCCTCAAGCTACGAGCAGTACTTC. This gives the protein CASSDRASSYEQYF.

The chain uses TRBV28 and TRBJ2-7; 7 bases align to TRBD1. V lost 7 bases to trimming and J lost 0 bases; unmatched junction nucleotides: 6. The CDR3 length is 14 residues. Germline-derived CDR1 and CDR2 are MDHEN and SYDVKM. The CDR3 sequence: CASKVRDSSYEQYF. DNA of the CDR3: TGTGCCAGCAAAGTCCGGGACAGCTCCTACGAGCAGTACTTC.

This sequence joins TRBV27 and TRBJ2-3, with a tentative D call TRBD1 (6 bases). This CDR3 spans 15 amino acids. The germline V gene encodes CDR1 MNHEY and CDR2 SMNVEV (reference sequence). Trimming stripped 6 bases from V and 0 bases from J, with 13 bases between. The CDR3 is CASRTRQASTDTQYF. CDR3 in DNA: TGTGCCAGCAGGACCCGACAGGCAAGCACAGATACGCAGTATTTT.

The V call is TRBV6-4, the J call TRBJ2-1, with D uncertain. Germline loops: CDR1 MRHNA, CDR2 SNTAGT. This CDR3 comprises 16 residues. V lost 5 bases, J lost 4 bases, and 18 bases lay in between. This CDR3 reads CASSNRKKGPYNEQFF. The CDR3 nucleotides are TGTGCCAGCAGTAATAGGAAAAAGGGTCCTTACAATGAGCAGTTCTTC.

This clone occurred once. The chain recombines TRBV7-9 with TRBJ2-1; D remains ambiguous. The CDR3 sequence is 13 residues long. V lost 5 bases and J 8 bases, leaving 13 bases between the germline ends. The germline CDR1 and CDR2 sequences are SEHNR and FQNEAQ (reference sequence). In DNA, the CDR3 is TGTGCCAGCAGCCCCCGTGGATCAGATGAGCAGTTCTTC. This encodes CASSPRGSDEQFF.

The chain is built from TRBV7-9 and TRBJ2-1; D may be TRBD2 (6 bases). The CDR3 spans 13 residues. Germline V lookup: CDR1 SEHNR, CDR2 FQNEAQ (reference sequence). V shed 6 bases and J shed 10 bases, with 16 bases lying between them. The CDR3 DNA sequence: TGTGCCAGCAGTCAGGAGGGAAGGGCGGAGCAGTTCTTC. Residues: CASSQEGRAEQFF.

The CDR3 bases are TGCGCCAGCAGCTCCCCCGTTGTAGGGACCATAACCACCGGGGAGCTGTTTTTT. It codes for CASSSPVVGTITTGELFF. The rearrangement joins TRBV5-1 to TRBJ2-2, with D possibly being TRBD1 or TRBD2 (5 bases each). Germline loops: CDR1 SGHRS, CDR2 YFSETQ. This CDR3 is 18 amino acids long. Trimming took off 3 bases at V and 4 bases at J, with 22 bases between the two ends.

This rearrangement joins TRBV27 to TRBJ1-6, with D possibly being TRBD1 (6 bases). V shed 4 bases and J shed 8 bases, with 21 bases lying between them. Germline V gives CDR1 MNHEY, CDR2 SMNVEV (reference sequence). This CDR3 is built from 17 residues. Here the CDR3 reads CASSSQGPRGRDSPLHF. The DNA for the CDR3 is TGTGCCAGCAGTTCCCAGGGCCCTCGGGGGCGAGATTCACCCCTCCACTTT.

This clone was seen once. The V gene is TRBV7-9, the J gene TRBJ1-2; D is ambiguous. This CDR3 has 14 amino acids. Germline CDR1 SEHNR, CDR2 FQNEAQ (reference sequence). Trimming stripped 2 bases from V and 2 bases from J, with 9 bases between. The CDR3 sequence: CASSLSADNYGYTF. The CDR3 DNA is TGTGCCAGCAGCTTAAGTGCAGACAACTATGGCTACACCTTC.

This clone was counted a single time. The CDR3 nucleotides read TGCAGCGTTGCCCAGAGGGGACTAGCGGCTGAAAGCTCCTACGAGCAGTACTTC. Translating it yields CSVAQRGLAAESSYEQYF. The chain joins TRBV29-1 to TRBJ2-7; 11 bases agree with TRBD2. With V trimmed by 4 bases and J by 0 bases, 14 bases remained unmatched. This CDR3 contains 18 residues. In germline, CDR1 is SQVTM, CDR2 ANQGSEA.

This chain connects TRBV10-3 to TRBJ2-3; D not resolved. Trimming took 4 bases from V and 2 from J, leaving 7 bases between them. CDR3 size: 13 residues. The germline CDR1 and CDR2 sequences are ENHRY and SYGVKD. CDR3 DNA: TGTGCCATCAGTGTGCGGTTCACAGATACGCAGTATTTT. Translating it yields CAISVRFTDTQYF.

The chain carries TRBV9 and TRBJ2-1; TRBD2 matches at 11 bases. Germline V gene sequence: CDR1 SGDLS, CDR2 YYNGEE. The CDR3 totals 21 residues. The junction had 16 bases not matched to a gene; V was cut back by 2 bases and J by 0 bases. CDR3 in amino acids: CASSVWGLAVGSGASYNEQFF. Written as DNA, the CDR3 is TGTGCCAGCAGCGTTTGGGGACTAGCGGTCGGGAGTGGGGCCTCCTACAATGAGCAGTTCTTC.

This clone was counted a single time. The chain recombines TRBV29-1 with TRBJ2-5, with 7 bases aligning to TRBD2. The end of the DNA fits TRBJ2-7 better, so the J call may be wrong. Germline V CDR1 and CDR2: SQVTM, ANQGSEA. The CDR3 sequence is 13 residues long. The CDR3 bases are TGCAGCGTTGAATGGACTAGTCTGGGCGAGCAGTACTTC. Protein product: CSVEWTSLGEQYF.

CDR3 protein: CASRLTSPTYEQYF. The DNA for the CDR3 is TGTGCAAGTCGCTTAACTTCGCCAACCTACGAGCAGTACTTC. The chain recombines TRBV12-2 with TRBJ2-7; the D segment call TRBD2 is taken from the table without a DNA check. TRBV12-2 is shown as a pseudogene. This CDR3 is 14 amino acids long.

This chain connects TRBV27 to TRBJ1-3, with D possibly TRBD1 on 5 matching bases. CDR3 length: 16 amino acids. Looked up from germline, CDR1 is MNHEY and CDR2 is SMNVEV (reference sequence). V was clipped by 5 bases and J by 0 bases, with 14 bases between them. In nucleotides, the CDR3 is TGTGCCAGCAGTCCCCTTACAGGCCTCTCTGGAAACACCATATATTTT. It yields the protein CASSPLTGLSGNTIYF.

The J gene is TRBJ2-7, the V gene TRBV5-5; 10 positions agree with TRBD1. The ends lost 4 bases at V and 1 base at J; junction bases unmatched: 2. Germline V gives CDR1 SGHKS, CDR2 YYEKEE (reference sequence). The CDR3 length is 14 residues. The CDR3 DNA is TGTGCCAGCAGCCGGGACAGGGGATCCTACGAGCAGTACTTC. Translated, it gives CASSRDRGSYEQYF. The variable domain in full, completed from reference TRBV5-5 and TRBJ2-7, reads DAGVTQSPTHLIKTRGQQVTLRCSPISGHKSVSWYQQVLGQGPQFIFQYYEKEERGRGNFPDRFSARQFPNYSSELNVNALLLGDSALYLCASSRDRGSYEQYFGPGTRLTVT.

V usage is TRBV4-1 and J usage is TRBJ1-2, with 8 bases that match TRBD1. V dropped 3 bases and J dropped 4; count of bases not matched to a gene: 7. CDR1 is MGHRA and CDR2 is YSYEKL in the germline V gene. This CDR3 spans 15 amino acids. CDR3 amino acids: CASSQAGGGSYGYTF. The CDR3 nucleotides read TGCGCCAGCAGCCAGGCAGGGGGCGGTAGCTATGGCTACACCTTC.

V usage is TRBV5-8 and J usage is TRBJ2-7, with D hard to call. The V and J ends lost 7 bases and 9 bases respectively, with 23 bases between them. Germline CDR1 and CDR2: SGHTS and YDEGEE. The CDR3 is made up of 14 amino acids. The CDR3 DNA sequence: TGTGCCAGCCCCATATTGGCCCGCTCCCCGGGGCAGTACTTC. Translating it yields CASPILARSPGQYF.

The V call is TRBV28, the J call TRBJ2-7; D not resolved. The CDR3 runs 11 residues. Per germline, CDR1 MDHEN and CDR2 SYDVKM. V lost 6 bases to trimming and J lost 6 bases, with 9 bases between them. CDR3 amino acids: CASSQGPEQYF. CDR3 coding DNA: TGTGCCAGCAGCCAAGGGCCCGAGCAGTACTTC.

This chain joins TRBV15 and TRBJ2-3, with a tentative D call TRBD1 (5 bases). The germline gives CDR1 LNHNV, CDR2 YYDKDF (reference sequence). The germline V and J ends were trimmed by 1 base and 1 base, with 12 bases remaining between them. This CDR3 comprises 16 residues. CDR3 residues: CATSRGSGKRTDTQYF. The CDR3 region has the DNA TGTGCCACCAGCAGAGGTTCAGGGAAGCGCACAGATACGCAGTATTTT.

This sequence joins TRBV25-1 and TRBJ2-7, with D possibly matching TRBD2 (6 bases). The CDR3 length is 18 residues. V was clipped by 2 bases and J by 7 bases, with 27 bases between them. The germline CDR1 and CDR2 sequences are MGHDK and SYGVNS. This CDR3 reads CASSELTVSLTSQAEQYF. The DNA for the CDR3 is TGTGCCAGCAGTGAACTGACCGTTAGTTTGACTAGTCAGGCGGAGCAGTACTTC.

This clone was counted a single time. The chain has TRBV14 and TRBJ2-7, with 13 bases identical to TRBD2. The germline V gene encodes CDR1 SGHDN and CDR2 FVKESK. CDR3 length equals 15 residues. After removal of 1 base from V and 7 bases from J, the junction contained 4 bases not matched to a gene. The chain's CDR3 is CASSQGTSGSWEQYF. In DNA form, the CDR3 reads TGTGCCAGCAGCCAAGGGACTAGCGGGAGTTGGGAGCAGTACTTC.